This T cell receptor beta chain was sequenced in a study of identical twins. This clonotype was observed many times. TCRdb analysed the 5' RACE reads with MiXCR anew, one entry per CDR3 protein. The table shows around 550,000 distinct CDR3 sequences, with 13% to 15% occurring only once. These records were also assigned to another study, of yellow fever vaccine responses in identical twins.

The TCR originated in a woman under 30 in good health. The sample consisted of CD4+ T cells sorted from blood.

The CDR3 loop is CSVKSPGQGTTQYF. CDR3 bases: TGCAGCGTCAAATCCCCGGGACAGGGGACGACCCAGTACTTC. The V gene is TRBV29-1, the J gene TRBJ2-5, with 10 bases that match TRBD1. The CDR3 loop spans 14 amino acids. The germline gives CDR1 SQVTM, CDR2 ANQGSEA. V was pared by 6 bases and J by 7 bases, with 11 bases of the junction left unmatched.